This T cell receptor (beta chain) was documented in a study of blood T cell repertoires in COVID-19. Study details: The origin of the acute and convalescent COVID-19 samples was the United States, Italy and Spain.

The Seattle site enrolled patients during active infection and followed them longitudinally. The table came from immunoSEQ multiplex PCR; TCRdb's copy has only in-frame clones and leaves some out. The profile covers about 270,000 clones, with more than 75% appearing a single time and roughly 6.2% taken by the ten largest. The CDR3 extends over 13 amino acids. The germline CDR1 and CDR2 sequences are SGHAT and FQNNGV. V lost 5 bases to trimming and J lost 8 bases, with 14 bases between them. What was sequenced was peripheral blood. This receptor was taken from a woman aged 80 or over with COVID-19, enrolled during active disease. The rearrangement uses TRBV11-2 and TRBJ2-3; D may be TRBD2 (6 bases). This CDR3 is CASSLGTQGTQYF. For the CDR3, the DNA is TGTGCCAGCAGCCTCGGGACTCAAGGTACGCAGTATTTT.